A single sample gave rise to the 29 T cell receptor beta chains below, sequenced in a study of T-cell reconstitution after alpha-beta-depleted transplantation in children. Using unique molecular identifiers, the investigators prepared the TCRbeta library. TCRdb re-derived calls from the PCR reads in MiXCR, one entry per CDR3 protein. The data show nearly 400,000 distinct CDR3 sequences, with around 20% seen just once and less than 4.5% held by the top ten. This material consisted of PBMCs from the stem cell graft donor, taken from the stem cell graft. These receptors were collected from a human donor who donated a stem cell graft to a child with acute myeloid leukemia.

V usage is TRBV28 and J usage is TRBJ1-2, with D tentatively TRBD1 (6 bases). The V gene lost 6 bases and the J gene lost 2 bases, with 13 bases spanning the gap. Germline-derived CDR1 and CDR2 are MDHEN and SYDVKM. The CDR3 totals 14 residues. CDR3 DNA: TGTGCCAGCAGACGAGACAGGCTAAACTATGGCTACACCTTC. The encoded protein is CASRRDRLNYGYTF.

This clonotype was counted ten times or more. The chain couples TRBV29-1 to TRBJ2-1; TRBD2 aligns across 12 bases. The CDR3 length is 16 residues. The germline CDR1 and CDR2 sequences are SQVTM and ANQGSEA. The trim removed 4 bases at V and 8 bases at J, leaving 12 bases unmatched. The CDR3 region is CSVGVRLAGGPDEQFF. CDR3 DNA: TGCAGCGTTGGAGTGCGTCTAGCGGGAGGGCCTGATGAGCAGTTCTTC.

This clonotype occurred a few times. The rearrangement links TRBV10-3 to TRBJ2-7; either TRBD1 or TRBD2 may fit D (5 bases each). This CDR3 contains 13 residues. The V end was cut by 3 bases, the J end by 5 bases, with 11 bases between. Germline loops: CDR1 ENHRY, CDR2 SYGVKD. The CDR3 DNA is TGTGCCATCAGTGAACGCAGGGACGACGAGCAGTACTTC. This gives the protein CAISERRDDEQYF.

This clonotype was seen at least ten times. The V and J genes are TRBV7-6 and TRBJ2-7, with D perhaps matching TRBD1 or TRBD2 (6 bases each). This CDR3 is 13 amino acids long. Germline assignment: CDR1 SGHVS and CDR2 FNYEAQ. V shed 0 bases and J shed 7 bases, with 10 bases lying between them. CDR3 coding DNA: TGTGCCAGCAGCTTAGCGAGAGGGGGGGAGCAGTACTTC. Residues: CASSLARGGEQYF.

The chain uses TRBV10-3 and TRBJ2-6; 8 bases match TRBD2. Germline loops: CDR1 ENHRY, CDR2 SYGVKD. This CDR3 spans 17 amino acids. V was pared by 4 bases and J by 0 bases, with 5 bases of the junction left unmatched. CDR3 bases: TGTGCCATCAGTGTAAACGGGAGGGGCTCTGGGGCCAACGTCCTGACTTTC. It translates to CAISVNGRGSGANVLTF.

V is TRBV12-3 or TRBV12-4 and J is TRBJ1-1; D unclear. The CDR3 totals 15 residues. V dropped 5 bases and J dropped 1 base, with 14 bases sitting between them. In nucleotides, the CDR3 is TGTGCCAGCAGTCCCTCGGGAGGGCCGAACACTGAAGCTTTCTTT. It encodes CASSPSGGPNTEAFF.

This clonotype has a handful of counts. For the CDR3, the DNA is TGTGCCAGCATAGGTACCGTCTCCTACGAGCAGTACTTC. It is translated as CASIGTVSYEQYF. J is TRBJ2-7 and V is TRBV6-1, with D unresolved. This CDR3 spans 13 amino acids. Trimming cost V 7 bases and J 0 bases, with 10 bases left between them. Germline CDR1 is MNHNS and CDR2 is SASEGT.

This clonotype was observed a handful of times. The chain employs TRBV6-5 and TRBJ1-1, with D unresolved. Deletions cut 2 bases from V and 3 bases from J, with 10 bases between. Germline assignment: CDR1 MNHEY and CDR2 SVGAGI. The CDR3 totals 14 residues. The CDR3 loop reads CASSYTDGHTEAFF. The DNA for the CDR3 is TGTGCCAGCAGTTACACGGACGGACACACTGAAGCTTTCTTT.

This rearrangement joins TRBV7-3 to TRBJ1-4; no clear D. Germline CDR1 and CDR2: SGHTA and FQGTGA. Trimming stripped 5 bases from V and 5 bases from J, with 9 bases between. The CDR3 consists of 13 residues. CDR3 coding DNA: TGTGCCAGCAGCCGGACGGCAAATGAAAAACTGTTTTTT. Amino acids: CASSRTANEKLFF.

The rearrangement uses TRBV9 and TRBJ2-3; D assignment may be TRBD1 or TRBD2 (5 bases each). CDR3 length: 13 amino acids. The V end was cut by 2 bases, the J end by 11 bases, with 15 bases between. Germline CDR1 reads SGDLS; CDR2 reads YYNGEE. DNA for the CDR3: TGTGCCAGCAGCGTGGGGGTCCAATCGGAGCAGTATTTT. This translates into CASSVGVQSEQYF.

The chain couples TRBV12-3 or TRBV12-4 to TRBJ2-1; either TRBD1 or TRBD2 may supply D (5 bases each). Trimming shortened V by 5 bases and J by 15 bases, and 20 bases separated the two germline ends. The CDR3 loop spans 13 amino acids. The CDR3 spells CASSLFRTPQGFF. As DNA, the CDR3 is TGTGCCAGCAGTCTATTCCGGACTCCCCAGGGGTTCTTC.

Here the CDR3 DNA reads TGTGCCAGCAGACTGACTAGCGGGAGTCCCGTATCGCAGTATTTT. Amino acid sequence: CASRLTSGSPVSQYF. The V gene is TRBV12-3 or TRBV12-4, the J gene TRBJ2-3, with 12 bases matching TRBD2. V lost 6 bases to trimming and J lost 10 bases; unmatched junction nucleotides: 11. The CDR3 runs 15 residues.

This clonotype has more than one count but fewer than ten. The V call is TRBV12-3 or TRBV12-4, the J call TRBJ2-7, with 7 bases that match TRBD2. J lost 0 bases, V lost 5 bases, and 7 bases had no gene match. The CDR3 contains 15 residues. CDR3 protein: CASSPSGKSSYEQYF. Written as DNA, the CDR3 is TGTGCCAGCAGTCCTAGCGGCAAGAGCTCCTACGAGCAGTACTTC.

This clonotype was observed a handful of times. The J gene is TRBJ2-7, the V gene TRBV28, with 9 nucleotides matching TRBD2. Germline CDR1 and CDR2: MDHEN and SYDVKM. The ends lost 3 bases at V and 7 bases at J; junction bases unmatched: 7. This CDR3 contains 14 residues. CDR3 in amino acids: CASSFPTSGGEQYF. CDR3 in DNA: TGTGCCAGCAGTTTTCCGACTAGCGGAGGAGAGCAGTACTTC.

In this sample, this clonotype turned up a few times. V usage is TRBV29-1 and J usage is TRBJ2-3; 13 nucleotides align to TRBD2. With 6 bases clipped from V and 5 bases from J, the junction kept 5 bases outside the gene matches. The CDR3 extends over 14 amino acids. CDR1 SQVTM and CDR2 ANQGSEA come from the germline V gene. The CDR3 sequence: CSVLAGGPGDTQYF. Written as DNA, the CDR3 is TGCAGCGTACTAGCGGGAGGGCCGGGAGATACGCAGTATTTT.

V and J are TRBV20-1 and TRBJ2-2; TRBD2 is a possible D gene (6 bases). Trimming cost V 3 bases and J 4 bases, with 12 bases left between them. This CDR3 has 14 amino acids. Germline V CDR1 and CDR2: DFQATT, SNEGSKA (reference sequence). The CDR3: CSARSGTRTGELFF. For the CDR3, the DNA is TGCAGTGCTAGGTCCGGGACTCGCACCGGGGAGCTGTTTTTT.

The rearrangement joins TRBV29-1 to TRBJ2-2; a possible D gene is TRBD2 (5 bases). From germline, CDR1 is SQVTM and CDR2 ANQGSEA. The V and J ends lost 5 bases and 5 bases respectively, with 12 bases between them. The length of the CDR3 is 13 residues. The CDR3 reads CSVFLTGTGELFF. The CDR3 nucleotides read TGCAGCGTTTTTTTGACGGGGACCGGGGAGCTGTTTTTT.

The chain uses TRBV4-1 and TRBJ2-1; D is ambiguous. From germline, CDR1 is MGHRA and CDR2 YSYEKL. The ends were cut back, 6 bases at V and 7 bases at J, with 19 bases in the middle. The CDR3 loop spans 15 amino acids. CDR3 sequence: CASSSARSSSNEQFF. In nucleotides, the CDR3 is TGCGCCAGCAGTTCCGCTAGAAGTTCGTCGAATGAGCAGTTCTTC.

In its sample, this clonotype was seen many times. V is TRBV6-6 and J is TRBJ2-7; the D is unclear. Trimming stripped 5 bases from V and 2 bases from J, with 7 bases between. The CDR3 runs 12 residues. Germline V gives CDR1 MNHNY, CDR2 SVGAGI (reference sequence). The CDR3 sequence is CASSTKTYEQYF. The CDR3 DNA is TGTGCCAGCAGTACTAAAACCTACGAGCAGTACTTC.

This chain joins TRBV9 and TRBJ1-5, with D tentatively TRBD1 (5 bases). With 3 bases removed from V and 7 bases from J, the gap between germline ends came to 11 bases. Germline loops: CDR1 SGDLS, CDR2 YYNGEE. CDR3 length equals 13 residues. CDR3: CASSAGGVQPQHF. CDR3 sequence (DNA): TGTGCCAGCAGCGCGGGGGGGGTCCAGCCCCAGCATTTT.

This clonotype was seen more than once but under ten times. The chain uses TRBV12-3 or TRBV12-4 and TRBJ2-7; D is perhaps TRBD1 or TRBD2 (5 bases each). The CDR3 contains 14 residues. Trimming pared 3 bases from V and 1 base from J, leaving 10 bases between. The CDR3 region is CASSFGADSYEQYF. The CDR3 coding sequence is TGTGCCAGCAGTTTCGGGGCGGATTCCTACGAGCAGTACTTC.

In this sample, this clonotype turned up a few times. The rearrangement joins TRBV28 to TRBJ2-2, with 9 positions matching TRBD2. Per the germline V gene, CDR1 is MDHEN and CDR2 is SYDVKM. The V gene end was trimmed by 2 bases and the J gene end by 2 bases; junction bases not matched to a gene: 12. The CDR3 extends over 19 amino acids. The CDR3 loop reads CASSLVLRSAGGNTGELFF. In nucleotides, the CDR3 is TGTGCCAGCAGTTTAGTGCTTCGGTCAGCGGGAGGCAACACCGGGGAGCTGTTTTTT.

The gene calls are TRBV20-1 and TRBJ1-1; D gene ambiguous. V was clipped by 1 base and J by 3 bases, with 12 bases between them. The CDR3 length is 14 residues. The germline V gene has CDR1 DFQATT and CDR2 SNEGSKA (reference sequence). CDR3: CSARVPFGDTEAFF. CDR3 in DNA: TGCAGTGCTAGAGTCCCCTTCGGGGACACTGAAGCTTTCTTT.

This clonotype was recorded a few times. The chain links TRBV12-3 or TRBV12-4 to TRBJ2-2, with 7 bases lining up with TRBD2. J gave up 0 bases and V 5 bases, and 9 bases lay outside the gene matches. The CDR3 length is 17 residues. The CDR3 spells CASSNGWAGANTGELFF. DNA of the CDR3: TGTGCCAGCAGTAACGGGTGGGCGGGAGCGAACACCGGGGAGCTGTTTTTT.

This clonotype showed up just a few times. Written as DNA, the CDR3 is TGTGCCAGCAGCCAAGCCAGGGGGTCTGAAGCTTTCTTT. Its translation: CASSQARGSEAFF. The chain has TRBV14 and TRBJ1-1, with TRBD1 matching 7 bases. The CDR3 is 13 residues long. The J segment lost 6 bases and the V segment lost 1 base, leaving 2 bases of the junction unmatched. The germline V gene has CDR1 SGHDN and CDR2 FVKESK.

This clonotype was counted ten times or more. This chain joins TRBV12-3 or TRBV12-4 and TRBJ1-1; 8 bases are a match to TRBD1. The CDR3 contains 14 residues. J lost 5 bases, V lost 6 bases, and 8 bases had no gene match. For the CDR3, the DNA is TGTGCCAGCAGCCAACGGACAGGGTGGACTGAAGCTTTCTTT. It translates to CASSQRTGWTEAFF.

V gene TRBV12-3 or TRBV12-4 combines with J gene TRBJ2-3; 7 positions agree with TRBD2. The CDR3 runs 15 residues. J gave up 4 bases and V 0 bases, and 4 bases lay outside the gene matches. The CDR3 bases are TGTGCCAGCAGTTTAGCGGGAGGGAGGGCAGATACGCAGTATTTT. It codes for CASSLAGGRADTQYF.

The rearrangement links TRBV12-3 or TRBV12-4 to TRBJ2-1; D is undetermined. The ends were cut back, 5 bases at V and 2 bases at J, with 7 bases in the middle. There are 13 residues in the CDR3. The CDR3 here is CASSVSTYNEQFF. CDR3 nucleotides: TGTGCCAGCAGTGTTTCTACCTACAATGAGCAGTTCTTC.

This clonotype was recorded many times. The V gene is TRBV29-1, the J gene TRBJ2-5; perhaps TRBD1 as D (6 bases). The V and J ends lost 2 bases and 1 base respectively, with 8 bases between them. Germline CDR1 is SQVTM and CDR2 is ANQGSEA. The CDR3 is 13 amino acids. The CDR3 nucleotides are TGCAGCGTTGAACAGGGGCTCCAAGAGACCCAGTACTTC. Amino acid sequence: CSVEQGLQETQYF.